This entry lists 5 T cell receptor beta chains sequenced from one sample in a study of blood T cell repertoires in COVID-19. The protocol was immunoSEQ multiplex PCR, while the TCRdb copy is restricted to in-frame clones and leaves out a portion. The sample records roughly 220,000 clones, approximately 82% being singletons. Material for sequencing was PBMCs or T cells enriched from blood (not recorded which). Source of these receptors: a man between 40 and 49 years old who had recovered from COVID-19.

The rearrangement joins TRBV5-4 to TRBJ1-3; a possible D gene is TRBD1 (6 bases). Germline V gives CDR1 SGHNT, CDR2 YYREEE (reference sequence). This CDR3 has 15 amino acids. V lost 4 bases to trimming and J lost 0 bases, with 11 bases between them. As DNA, the CDR3 is TGTGCCAGCAGCCCAGGGGATCTCTCTGGAAACACCATATATTTT. This encodes CASSPGDLSGNTIYF.

The table lists this clone with many counts. The sample contains more than one DNA sequence encoding this CDR3. The genes are TRBV28 and TRBJ1-1; D is perhaps TRBD1 (6 bases). Germline V CDR1 and CDR2: MDHEN, SYDVKM. This CDR3 comprises 14 residues. Deletions cut 4 bases from V and 2 bases from J, with 11 bases between. The CDR3 coding sequence is TGTGCCAGCAGTTCGGGGGGGGCAAACACTGAAGCTTTCTTT. It yields the protein CASSSGGANTEAFF.

This chain connects TRBV3-1 (or the pseudogene TRBV3-2) to TRBJ2-1; 9 nucleotides line up with TRBD1. This CDR3 contains 14 residues. CDR1 and CDR2 (germline): LGHDT, YNNKEL (reference sequence). V lost 4 bases, J lost 7 bases, and 5 bases stayed unmatched. The chain's CDR3 is CASSRGDRVNEQFF. CDR3 coding DNA: TGTGCCAGCAGCCGGGGGGACAGGGTAAATGAGCAGTTCTTC.

The chain uses TRBV5-1 and TRBJ1-2; D gene ambiguous. V lost 1 base and J lost 3, with 13 bases in between. Germline assignment: CDR1 SGHRS and CDR2 YFSETQ. This CDR3 comprises 15 residues. CDR3 DNA: TGCGCCAGCAGCTTGTTCTATCGCCAAGACTATGGCTACACCTTC. As protein: CASSLFYRQDYGYTF. Filled out from reference TRBV5-1 and TRBJ1-2, the complete variable domain reads KAGVTQTPRYLIKTRGQQVTLSCSPISGHRSVSWYQQTPGQGLQFLFEYFSETQRNKGNFPGRFSGRQFSNSRSEMNVSTLELGDSALYLCASSLFYRQDYGYTFGSGTRLTVV.

The chain carries TRBV28 and TRBJ2-2; TRBD2 is a possible D gene (6 bases). V was trimmed by 2 bases and J by 0 bases, leaving 7 bases between them. Germline CDR1 is MDHEN and CDR2 is SYDVKM. This CDR3 comprises 15 residues. Here the CDR3 reads CASSLGGTNTGELFF. The DNA of the CDR3 is TGTGCCAGCAGTTTAGGGGGGACGAACACCGGGGAGCTGTTTTTT.